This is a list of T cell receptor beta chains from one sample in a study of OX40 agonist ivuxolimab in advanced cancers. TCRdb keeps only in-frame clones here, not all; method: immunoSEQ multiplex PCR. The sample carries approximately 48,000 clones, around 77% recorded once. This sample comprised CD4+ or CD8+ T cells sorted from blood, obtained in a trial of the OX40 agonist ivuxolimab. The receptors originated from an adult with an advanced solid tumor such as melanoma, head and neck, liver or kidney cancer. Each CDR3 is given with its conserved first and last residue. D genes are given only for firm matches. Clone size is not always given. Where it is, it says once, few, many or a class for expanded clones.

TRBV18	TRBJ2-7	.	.	CASSPTGTVNVEQYF	TGTGCCAGCTCACCAACGGGGACTGTTAATGTGGAGCAGTACTTC
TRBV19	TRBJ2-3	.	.	CASSIGGGGSTDTQYF	TGTGCCAGTAGTATAGGTGGGGGGGGCAGCACAGATACGCAGTATTTT
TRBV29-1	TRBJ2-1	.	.	CSVEEASDEQFF	TGCAGCGTTGAAGAGGCCTCGGATGAGCAGTTCTTC
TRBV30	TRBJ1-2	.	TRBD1	CAWSVLGTGIFYGYTF	TGTGCCTGGAGTGTTTTAGGGACAGGGATTTTCTATGGCTACACCTTC
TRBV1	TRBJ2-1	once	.	CTSSLGRRAYNEQFF	TGCACCAGCAGCCTCGGCCGACGCGCCTACAATGAGCAGTTCTTC
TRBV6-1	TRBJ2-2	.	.	CASRQQMDTGELFF	TGTGCCAGCAGACAGCAGATGGACACCGGGGAGCTGTTTTTT
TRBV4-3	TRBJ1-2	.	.	CASSQAAGLGGYTF	TGCGCCAGCAGCCAAGCAGCGGGGCTCGGCGGCTACACCTTC
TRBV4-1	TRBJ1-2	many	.	CASSAGGYYGYTF	TGCGCCAGCAGCGCGGGGGGATACTATGGCTACACCTTC
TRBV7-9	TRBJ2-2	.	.	CASSKQAGELFF	TGTGCCAGCAGCAAACAGGCCGGGGAGCTGTTTTTT
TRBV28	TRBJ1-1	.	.	CATKGNTEAFF	TGTGCCACCAAGGGCAACACTGAAGCTTTCTTT
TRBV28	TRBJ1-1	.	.	CASSIQDGFPEAFF	TGTGCCAGCAGTATACAGGACGGTTTCCCTGAAGCTTTCTTT
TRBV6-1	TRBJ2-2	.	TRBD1	CASSPRTGPGELFF	TGTGCCAGCAGTCCCCGGACAGGGCCCGGGGAGCTGTTTTTT
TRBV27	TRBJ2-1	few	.	CASSLTRVNEQFF	TGTGCCAGCAGTTTAACTAGGGTCAATGAGCAGTTCTTC
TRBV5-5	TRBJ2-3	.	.	CASRSRATDTQYF	TGTGCCAGCAGAAGCAGAGCCACAGATACGCAGTATTTT
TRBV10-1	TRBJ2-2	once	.	CASSETGTGELFF	TGCGCCAGCAGTGAGACGGGGACCGGGGAGCTGTTTTTT
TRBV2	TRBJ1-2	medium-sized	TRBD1	CASRDRDYGYTF	TGTGCCAGCAGAGACAGGGATTATGGCTACACCTTC
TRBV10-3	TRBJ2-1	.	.	CAISPGTRDNEQFF	TGTGCCATCAGTCCCGGGACAAGGGACAATGAGCAGTTCTTC
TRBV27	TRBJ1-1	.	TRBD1	CASSLTGSNTEAFF	TGTGCCAGCAGTCTGACAGGGTCCAACACTGAAGCTTTCTTT
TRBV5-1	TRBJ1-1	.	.	CASSLLSDTEAFF	TGCGCCAGCAGCTTGCTAAGCGACACTGAAGCTTTCTTT
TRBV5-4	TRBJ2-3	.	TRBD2	CASSSGLADTDTQYF	TGTGCCAGCAGCTCCGGACTAGCGGACACAGATACGCAGTATTTT
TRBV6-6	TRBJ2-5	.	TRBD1	CASRATGLETQYF	TGTGCCAGCAGAGCGACAGGGTTGGAGACCCAGTACTTC
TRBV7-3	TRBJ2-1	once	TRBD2	CASSARSGGYNEQFF	TGTGCCAGCAGCGCGCGTAGCGGGGGGTACAATGAGCAGTTCTTC
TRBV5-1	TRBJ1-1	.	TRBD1	CASGLQGAIAEAFF	TGCGCCAGCGGCTTACAGGGGGCGATCGCTGAAGCTTTCTTT
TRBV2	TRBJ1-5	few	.	CASSESGFSNQPQHF	TGTGCCAGCAGTGAATCCGGGTTTAGCAATCAGCCCCAGCATTTT
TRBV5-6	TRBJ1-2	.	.	CASSLAGSRRYGYTF	TGTGCCAGCAGCTTGGCGGGCAGCCGACGCTATGGCTACACCTTC
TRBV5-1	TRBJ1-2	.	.	CATSQGRQRGYTF	TGCGCCACCTCTCAGGGGAGGCAGCGTGGCTACACCTTC
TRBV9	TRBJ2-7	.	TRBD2	CASSPGLAGVYEQYF	TGTGCCAGCAGCCCTGGACTAGCGGGAGTGTACGAGCAGTACTTC
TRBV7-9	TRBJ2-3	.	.	CASSLALGGGFSTDTQYF	TGTGCCAGCAGCTTAGCCCTAGGGGGAGGCTTTAGCACAGATACGCAGTATTTT
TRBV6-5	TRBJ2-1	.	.	CASSPTGGNNEQFF	TGTGCCAGCAGCCCTACTGGAGGAAACAATGAGCAGTTCTTC
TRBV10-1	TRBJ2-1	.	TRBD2	CASSTSQRGRQFF	TGCGCCAGCAGTACCTCCCAGCGGGGCCGGCAGTTCTTC
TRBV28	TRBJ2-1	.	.	CASIDMVSGYNEQFF	TGTGCCAGCATCGACATGGTTTCCGGCTACAATGAGCAGTTCTTC
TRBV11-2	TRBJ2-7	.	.	CASSFAGAIAYEQYF	TGTGCCAGCAGCTTTGCAGGGGCAATTGCCTACGAGCAGTACTTC
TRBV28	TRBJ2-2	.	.	CASSSAGAEGTGELFF	TGTGCCAGCAGTTCTGCAGGGGCCGAGGGGACCGGGGAGCTGTTTTTT
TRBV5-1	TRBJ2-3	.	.	CASSSTSKSTDTQYF	TGCGCCAGCAGCTCTACTAGTAAAAGCACAGATACGCAGTATTTT
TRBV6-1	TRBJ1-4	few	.	CASSVSGEKLFF	TGTGCCAGCAGTGTCTCTGGGGAAAAACTGTTTTTT
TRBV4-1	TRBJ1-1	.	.	CASSQGQLLNTEAFF	TGCGCCAGCAGCCAAGGACAGTTATTGAACACTGAAGCTTTCTTT
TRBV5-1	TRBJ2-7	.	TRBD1	CASSLEQGAVRQYF	TGCGCCAGCAGCTTGGAGCAGGGGGCGGTTAGGCAGTACTTC
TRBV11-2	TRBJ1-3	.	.	CASSQLAAVVHTIYF	TGTGCCAGCAGCCAGTTAGCGGCCGTCGTACACACCATATATTTT
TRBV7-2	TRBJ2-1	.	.	CASSIAWGNREQFF	TGTGCCAGCAGCATCGCGTGGGGGAACAGAGAGCAGTTCTTC
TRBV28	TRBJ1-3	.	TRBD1	CASSPQGARNTIYF	TGTGCCAGCAGTCCACAGGGGGCACGAAACACCATATATTTT
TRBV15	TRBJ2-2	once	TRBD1	CATATQGRGGELFF	TGTGCCACCGCAACACAGGGGCGAGGCGGGGAGCTGTTTTTT
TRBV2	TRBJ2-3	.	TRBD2	CASSDASGRNTQYF	TGTGCCAGCAGTGATGCTAGCGGGAGGAATACGCAGTATTTT
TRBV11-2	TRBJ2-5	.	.	CASSLITETQYF	TGTGCCAGCAGCTTAATTACAGAGACCCAGTACTTC
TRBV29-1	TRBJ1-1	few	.	CSVQMNTEAFF	TGCAGCGTACAGATGAACACTGAAGCTTTCTTT
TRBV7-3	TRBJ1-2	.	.	CASSSRTDVGYTF	TGTGCCAGCAGCTCCCGGACGGACGTCGGCTACACCTTC
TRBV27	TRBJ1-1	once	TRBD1	CASSWGRGQKNTEAFF	TGTGCCAGCAGCTGGGGCAGGGGGCAGAAGAACACTGAAGCTTTCTTT
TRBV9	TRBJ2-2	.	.	CASSVLVDGGELFF	TGTGCCAGCAGCGTACTGGTAGATGGCGGGGAGCTGTTTTTT
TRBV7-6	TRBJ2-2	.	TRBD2	CASSLGPTSSVGELFF	TGTGCCAGCAGCTTAGGACCGACTAGCAGTGTCGGGGAGCTGTTTTTT
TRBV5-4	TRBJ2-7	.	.	CASSLESEGRYEQYF	TGTGCCAGCAGCTTGGAGAGTGAGGGCCGTTACGAGCAGTACTTC
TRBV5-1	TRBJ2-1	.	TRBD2	CASSSGLARGWVQFF	TGCGCCAGCAGCTCGGGACTAGCGAGGGGGTGGGTGCAGTTCTTC
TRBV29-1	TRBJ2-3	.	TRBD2	CSVLTSGNTDTQYF	TGCAGCGTTCTTACTAGCGGAAACACAGATACGCAGTATTTT
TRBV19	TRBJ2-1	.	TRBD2	CASSIKVAGGPGVEQFF	TGTGCCAGTAGTATAAAGGTTGCGGGAGGGCCGGGAGTTGAGCAGTTCTTC
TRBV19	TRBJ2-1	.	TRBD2	CASTGLAGNNEQFF	TGTGCCAGTACGGGACTAGCCGGAAACAATGAGCAGTTCTTC
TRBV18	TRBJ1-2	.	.	CASSPQSERGYTF	TGTGCCAGCTCACCACAATCTGAGAGGGGCTACACCTTC
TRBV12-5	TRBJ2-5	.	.	CASGLTLQETQYF	TGTGCTAGTGGTTTAACACTCCAAGAGACCCAGTACTTC
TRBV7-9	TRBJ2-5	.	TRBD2	CASSFLAGKETQYF	TGTGCCAGCAGCTTTCTAGCGGGGAAAGAGACCCAGTACTTC
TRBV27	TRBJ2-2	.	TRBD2	CASRPAGVPGELFF	TGTGCCAGCAGGCCAGCGGGAGTCCCCGGGGAGCTGTTTTTT